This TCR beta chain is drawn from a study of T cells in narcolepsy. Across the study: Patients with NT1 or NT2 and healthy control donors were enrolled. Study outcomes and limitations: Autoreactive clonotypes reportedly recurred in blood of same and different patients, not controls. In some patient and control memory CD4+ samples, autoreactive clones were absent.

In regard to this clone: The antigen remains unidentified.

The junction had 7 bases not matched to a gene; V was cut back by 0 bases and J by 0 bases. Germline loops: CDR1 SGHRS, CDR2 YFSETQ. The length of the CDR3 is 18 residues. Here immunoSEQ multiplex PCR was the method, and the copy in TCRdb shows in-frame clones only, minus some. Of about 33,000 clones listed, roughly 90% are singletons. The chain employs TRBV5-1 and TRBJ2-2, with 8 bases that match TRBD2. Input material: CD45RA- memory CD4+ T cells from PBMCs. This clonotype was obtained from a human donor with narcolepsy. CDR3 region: CASSLGAFSGTNTGELFF. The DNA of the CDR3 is TGCGCCAGCAGCTTGGGAGCCTTTAGCGGGACGAACACCGGGGAGCTGTTTTTT.